Shown below are 10 T cell receptor beta chains from a single sample sequenced in a study of regulatory T cells in long-lasting Graves disease. Assembly of TCR beta libraries relied on iRepertoire HTBI primers together with Arm-PCR of CDR3 regions. TCRdb called the multiplex PCR reads again in MiXCR, with one record for every CDR3 protein. The sample has about 330,000 distinct CDR3 sequences; roughly 16% are singletons. The time point here: newly diagnosed GD, antithyroid drugs for less than 3 months. Isolated PBMC RNA provided the starting material for the TCR library. These records were also assigned to another study, of T cells in Graves' hyperthyroidism and ophthalmopathy.

Sample: peripheral blood mononuclear cells (PBMCs), taken at new diagnosis, from a patient treated with antithyroid drugs. All receptors come from a woman under 30 with Graves disease.

As regards this clonotype: A much larger clone differs by one base, so this may be a read error. No conserved phenylalanine or tryptophan is present at the end of the CDR3, so a read error is the likely explanation. The CDR3 DNA follows: TGTGCCACCAGTGATCCAACGAGGGCAGGGACCTACGAGCAGTACTCC. Encoded protein: CATSDPTRAGTYEQYS. The V gene is TRBV24-1, the J gene TRBJ2-7; perhaps D is TRBD1 or TRBD2 (5 bases each). This CDR3 comprises 16 residues. Germline assignment: CDR1 KGHDR and CDR2 SFDVKD. Trimming left V 3 bases short and J 2 bases short, with 16 bases between.

This clonotype was counted a single time. V and J are TRBV29-1 and TRBJ2-7; possibly TRBD1 for D (6 bases). The CDR3 sequence is 14 residues long. CDR1 and CDR2 from the germline V gene are SQVTM and ANQGSEA. V was shortened by 7 bases and J by 3 bases, with 19 bases between the two germline ends. This chain's CDR3 is CSARDTLNYYEQYF. The CDR3 DNA sequence: TGCAGCGCCAGGGACACCCTTAACTACTACGAGCAGTACTTC.

This clonotype appeared many times. The chain couples TRBV27 to TRBJ2-4, with D perhaps matching TRBD1 (5 bases). The ends were cut back, 4 bases at V and 0 bases at J, with 13 bases in the middle. The CDR3 totals 16 residues. Looked up from germline, CDR1 is MNHEY and CDR2 is SMNVEV (reference sequence). CDR3: CASSSSGKLAKNIQYF. For the CDR3, the DNA is TGTGCCAGCAGTTCATCAGGGAAACTAGCCAAAAACATTCAGTACTTC.

The genes are TRBV19 and TRBJ2-1, with D tentatively TRBD1 or TRBD2 (5 bases each). Trimming removed 2 bases at V and 8 bases at J, with 22 bases between. The CDR3 runs 17 residues. Germline V gene data show CDR1 as LNHDA and CDR2 as SQIVND (reference sequence). Written as DNA, the CDR3 is TGTGCCAGTAGTATAACGGCGGGCCTCGGTGGGGCCCATGAGCAGTTCTTC. This sequence encodes CASSITAGLGGAHEQFF.

This clonotype has ten or more counts. The J gene is TRBJ2-7, the V gene TRBV19, with D perhaps matching TRBD1 (5 bases). Trimming removed 8 bases at V and 3 bases at J, with 17 bases between. Per the germline V gene, CDR1 is LNHDA and CDR2 is SQIVND (reference sequence). This CDR3 contains 14 residues. CDR3 bases: TGTGCCAGTCAGCAGGCGGCAGGGCACTACGAGCAGTACTTC. It encodes CASQQAAGHYEQYF.

The chain joins TRBV9 to TRBJ1-3; no firm D call. In germline, CDR1 is SGDLS, CDR2 YYNGEE. Trimming removed 3 bases from V and 3 bases from J, with 10 bases in between. This CDR3 comprises 14 residues. Here the CDR3 DNA reads TGTGCCAGCAGCGACGGCGGGGTTGGAAACACCATATATTTT. This codes for CASSDGGVGNTIYF.

This clonotype has a handful of counts. A read error may explain this, as a much larger clone is one base away. This chain joins TRBV30 and TRBJ2-3; no firm D call. CDR3 length: 15 residues. V was cut by 1 base and J by 0 bases, with 11 bases left in between. Germline CDR1 GTSNPN, CDR2 SVGIG (reference sequence). The CDR3: CAWSATVTSTDTQYF. CDR3 nucleotide sequence: TGTGCCTGGAGTGCTACAGTAACTAGCACAGATACGCAGTATTTT.

A few counts support this clonotype. The chain's CDR3 is CASMGSSYNSPLHF. CDR3 in DNA: TGTGCCAGCATGGGGAGCTCCTATAATTCACCCCTCCACTTT. The chain employs TRBV9 and TRBJ1-6; D gene uncertain. V dropped 6 bases and J dropped 0 bases, with 7 bases sitting between them. CDR1 and CDR2 (germline): SGDLS, YYNGEE. The CDR3 sequence is 14 residues long.

This clonotype was detected ten times or more. The chain joins TRBV6-5 to TRBJ2-3; D is possibly TRBD1 (5 bases). Germline assignment: CDR1 MNHEY and CDR2 SVGAGI. CDR3 length equals 14 residues. Trimming pared 2 bases from V and 1 base from J, leaving 7 bases between. As DNA, the CDR3 is TGTGCCAGCAGTTACGTCAGGGGCACAGATACGCAGTATTTT. Residues: CASSYVRGTDTQYF.

This clonotype was detected many times. This sequence joins TRBV10-3 and TRBJ2-3; no clear D. Between the trimmed V and J ends, which lost 0 bases and 6 bases, there was a span of 13 bases. Per the germline V gene, CDR1 is ENHRY and CDR2 is SYGVKD. The CDR3 is 15 amino acids. CDR3: CAISESLFQVDTQYF. The CDR3 bases are TGTGCCATCAGTGAGTCGCTCTTTCAAGTGGATACGCAGTATTTT.